The subject of this entry is one TCR beta chain. This entry comes from a study of metastatic and nonmetastatic thyroid tumors. Whole-study context: The authors compared repertoires across blood and tumor or nodule tissue from malignant and benign thyroid patients.

The CDR3 covers 14 residues. Losses at the gene ends were 6 bases for V and 7 bases for J; bases not matched to a gene: 5. Nobody among the patients had been given any treatment before thyroid surgery. Using MiXCR, TCRdb reanalyzed the PCR reads. This sample yields about 20,000 clones, of which approximately 34% are seen a single time; around 29% belongs to the top ten. The TCR sequence derives from a female donor with papillary thyroid cancer or a benign thyroid nodule (not recorded which). Some clones in this sample may be carry-over from other donors' samples. The sample comprised tumor tissue. This chain connects TRBV12-3 or TRBV12-4 to TRBJ1-4; 10 bases map to TRBD1. CDR3: CASSSGTGVEKLFF. The DNA for the CDR3 is TGTGCCAGCAGCTCCGGGACAGGGGTTGAAAAACTGTTTTTT.